One TCR beta chain is described in this entry. Its cognate antigen is unknown. The data were taken from a study of vaccination and CD4 T cells after COVID-19. Study overall: Some 10 convalescent cases were mild and one was severe, and all had been SARS-CoV-2 positive by nasal swab PCR.

CD4+ T cells that had been cultured provided DNA sequenced with the Oncomine TCR Beta short-read assay. Each CDR3 protein gets one entry after TCRdb re-called the PCR reads with MiXCR. Of 13,000 or so distinct CDR3 sequences listed, about 56% are singletons. CDR3 length equals 16 residues. Germline CDR1 LNHDA, CDR2 SQIVND (reference sequence). Trimming removed 4 bases from V and 7 bases from J; junction bases left unmatched: 9. The treatment was: approximately 9-day PBMC culture with coronavirus spike peptide pools or control peptides (ViraFEST assay). The culture of around 2 million PBMCs per well included about 9.7 IU/ml IL-2 and around 11 ug/ml peptide pools.

Material: CD4+ T cells from blood, cultured in vitro. The chain combines TRBV19 with TRBJ2-5, with 13 bases fitting TRBD2. The receptor was derived from a human donor who had recovered from COVID-19. CDR3: CASSTTSGGAPGTQYF. For the CDR3, the DNA is TGTGCCAGTAGTACCACTAGCGGGGGGGCCCCGGGGACCCAGTACTTC.